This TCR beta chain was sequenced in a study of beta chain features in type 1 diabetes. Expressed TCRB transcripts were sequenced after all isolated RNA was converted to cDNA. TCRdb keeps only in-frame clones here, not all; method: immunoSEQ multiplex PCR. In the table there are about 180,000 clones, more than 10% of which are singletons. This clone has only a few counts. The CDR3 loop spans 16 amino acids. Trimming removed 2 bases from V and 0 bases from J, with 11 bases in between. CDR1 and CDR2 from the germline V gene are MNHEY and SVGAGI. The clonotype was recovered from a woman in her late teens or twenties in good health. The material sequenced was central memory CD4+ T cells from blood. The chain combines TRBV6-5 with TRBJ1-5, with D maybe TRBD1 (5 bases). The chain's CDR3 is CASSYGAFNSNQPQHF. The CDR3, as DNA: TGTGCCAGCAGTTACGGGGCCTTTAATAGCAATCAGCCCCAGCATTTT.